The clone carrying this T cell receptor (beta chain) appeared a few times. What it binds is not known. This sample is part of a study of T cell repertoires in cytomegalovirus infection. MiXCR, applied by TCRdb to the reads, yields one record per CDR3 protein. The profile shows approximately 910,000 distinct CDR3 sequences, roughly 30% of them singletons. Looked up from germline, CDR1 is SEHNR and CDR2 is FQNEAQ (reference sequence). The V and J ends lost 5 bases and 6 bases, in that order; junction bases with no gene match: 10. The CDR3 runs to 16 residues. Material: cultured CD8+ T cells from PBMCs, obtained from culture after CMV antigen stimulation. The rearrangement uses TRBV7-9 and TRBJ1-6, with 7 bases aligning to TRBD1. This receptor was identified in a human donor in good health (CMV status not recorded). Some clones in this sample may be carry-over from other donors' samples. The CDR3 protein is CASSAGQQGLNSPLHF. DNA of the CDR3: TGTGCCAGCAGCGCGGGACAGCAAGGCCTTAATTCACCCCTCCACTTT.